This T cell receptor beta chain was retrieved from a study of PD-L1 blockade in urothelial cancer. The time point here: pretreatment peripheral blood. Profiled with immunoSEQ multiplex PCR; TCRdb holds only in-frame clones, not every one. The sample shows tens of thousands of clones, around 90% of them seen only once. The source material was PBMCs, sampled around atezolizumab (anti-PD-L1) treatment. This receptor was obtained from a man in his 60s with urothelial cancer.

This CDR3 reads CASSLGAPDTQYF. The CDR3 coding sequence is TGCGCCAGCAGCTTGGGGGCCCCAGATACGCAGTATTTT. The chain recombines TRBV5-1 with TRBJ2-3; D unresolved. Germline V gene data show CDR1 as SGHRS and CDR2 as YFSETQ. The CDR3 is made up of 13 amino acids. V lost 0 bases and J 4 bases, leaving 6 bases between the germline ends.